This TCR beta chain was sequenced for a study of OX40 agonist ivuxolimab in advanced cancers. About the investigation overall: The costimulatory receptor OX40 (CD134) was targeted by ivuxolimab, a fully human IgG2 agonistic monoclonal antibody. Intravenous ivuxolimab was administered to patients every 2 weeks at six dose levels: 0.01, 0.1, 0.3, 1.5, 3 and 10 mg/kg. Of the approximately 54 patients in dose escalation, about 20 had hepatocellular carcinoma, about 15 had melanoma, 9 had renal cell carcinoma and 9 had head and neck cancer. The dose-escalation cohort was around 83% male with a mean age of approximately 60 years, ranging from about 23 to 85. Patients were allowed to have had prior anti-PD-1, anti-PD-L1 or anti-CTLA-4 therapy, and approximately 40% of the dose-escalation patients had been treated with checkpoint inhibitors. Partial responses occurred in three dose-escalation patients: two with cutaneous melanoma and one with hepatocellular carcinoma. The point of sequencing TCRbeta in the periphery was to test whether ivuxolimab changed TCR sequence diversity and drove clonal T-cell expansion. The monotherapy dose-escalation portion (N ≈ 50 patients) of the phase I ivuxolimab trial is reported in the paper. Summary of the overall study and its limitations: After ivuxolimab, CD8+ T cells had more expanded clones than CD4+ T cells on average. At doses from 0.1 to 3.0 mg/kg, clonal expansion was seen in both CD4+ and CD8+ blood T cells between baseline and week 6. Antigen specificity was not determined for the clonally expanded peripheral T cells. Low levels of normalized T-cell clonal expansion were also seen in some nonresponding patients. In the 0.1-3.0 mg/kg groups, partial responders were among the patients with the lowest normalized peripheral clonal expansion, particularly in CD8+ T cells.

CDR1 MNHEY and CDR2 SVGAGI are derived from the germline V gene. From cysteine to phenylalanine, the CDR3 is 13 amino acids long. The only DNA kept is the CDR3, 39 bases in frame from the first base. The junction shows trimming of 0 bases on V and 11 bases on J, plus 13 bases between the germline ends. To sequence the TCRbeta CDR3 region, genomic DNA was isolated from the sorted cells. TCRbeta CDR3 regions were sequenced using the immunoSEQ Assay. TCRdb took this table from immuneACCESS and kept in-frame rearrangements with V and J called. Such tables lack part of the clones; where checked against another copy, unresolved V genes explain under half of the gap, and the rest is unexplained. The sample table holds roughly 19,000 clones, of which around 83% were seen once. The ten largest clones add up to more than 9.5% of the sample. This clone was recorded only once. Its antigen has not been determined. No much larger clone is present one base from it, and per-base qualities are unavailable.

The trial excluded patients who had a history of autoimmune disease or were on systemic immunosuppression. Peripheral blood for TCR sequencing was collected from all dose cohorts at baseline, on cycle 4 day 1, and on cycle 7 day 1. Samples were obtained from an open-label, multicenter, first-in-human phase I dose-escalation trial of ivuxolimab. Adults with locally advanced or metastatic melanoma, renal cell, hepatocellular, or head and neck squamous cell carcinoma were enrolled in the trial. Before TCR sequencing, CD4+ T cells and CD8+ T cells were sorted from peripheral blood as separate populations.

Rearrangement joined TRBV6-5 to TRBJ2-5; the D gene assignment is ambiguous. Source: CD4+ or CD8+ T cells sorted from blood, taken in a trial of the OX40 agonist ivuxolimab. The source is an adult with an advanced solid tumor such as melanoma, head and neck, liver or kidney cancer. The CDR3 protein sequence reads: CASSYSASSEQYF. The bases read TGTGCCAGCAGTTACTCTGCCTCCTCAGAGCAGTACTTC.